This T cell receptor beta chain was observed in a study of shared clonotypes between healthy human individuals. Each replicate PCR on the sorted subsets used about 0.2 ug DNA (roughly 32,000 T cell genomes). The repertoire was sequenced with immunoSEQ multiplex PCR; TCRdb's copy has only in-frame clones and lacks some. Among 740,000 or so clones, more than 70% were seen once, and the ten largest hold 1.5% to 2%. The CDR3 has 14 residues. The germline V gene encodes CDR1 SGHVS and CDR2 FQNEAQ. V shed 2 bases and J shed 7 bases, with 14 bases lying between them. Sequencing input: memory CD4+ T cells sorted from blood. Subset in this sample: CD45RA-negative fraction. The rearrangement joins TRBV7-8 to TRBJ2-5; maybe TRBD1 (5 bases). The receptor's source is a woman aged 25 to 45 in good health. The CDR3 nucleotides read TGTGCCAGCAGCTTAAAATGGACATCGGGGACCCAGTACTTC. Protein sequence: CASSLKWTSGTQYF.